Listed below are T cell receptor beta chains from one sample, sequenced in a study of CD8 T cells in Susac syndrome. Via MiXCR, TCRdb re-called the immunoSEQ multiplex PCR reads, giving one row per CDR3 protein. This sample has approximately 100,000 distinct CDR3 sequences, with about 93% found just once. The material sequenced was CD4+ T cells from PBMCs. The source is a human donor in good health. The CDR3 runs from the conserved cysteine through the conserved F or W. D genes are given only for firm matches. Size values are once, few and many counts, or a class for expanded clones, and some rows have none.

>TRBJ1-1|15|TRBD1|.|TRBV11-1
CASSSSWTGNTEAFF
TGTGCCAGCAGCTCAAGCTGGACAGGAAACACTGAAGCTTTCTTT
>TRBJ1-2|17|.|.|TRBV20-1
CSAQDPGREPFNYGYTF
TGCAGTGCCCAAGACCCGGGACGGGAACCCTTTAACTATGGCTACACCTTC
>TRBJ1-5|15|.|.|TRBV4-1
CASSQVEGFSQPQHF
TGCGCCAGCAGCCAAGTTGAAGGGTTTAGTCAGCCCCAGCATTTT
>TRBJ2-2|14|TRBD2|few|TRBV19
CASKPSGNTGELFF
TGTGCCAGTAAACCTAGCGGGAACACCGGGGAGCTGTTTTTT
>TRBJ2-5|15|TRBD2|.|TRBV15
CATSRELAGPGTQYF
TGTGCCACCAGCAGAGAACTAGCGGGGCCCGGGACCCAGTACTTC
>TRBJ1-6|15|TRBD1|.|TRBV10-3
CAISGGQEPNSPLHF
TGTGCCATCAGTGGGGGACAGGAGCCGAATTCACCCCTCCACTTT
>TRBJ2-4|13|.|.|TRBV20-1
CSARGDGRNIQYF
TGCAGTGCTAGGGGGGATGGTCGAAACATTCAGTACTTC
>TRBJ1-2|13|.|.|TRBV29-1
CSVDTGRGYGYTF
TGCAGCGTTGACACAGGACGAGGCTATGGCTACACCTTC
>TRBJ2-7|14|.|.|TRBV27
CASFPGRTPYEQYF
TGTGCCAGCTTCCCCGGGCGCACGCCCTACGAGCAGTACTTC
>TRBJ2-7|15|.|.|TRBV20-1
CSARGLPSISYEQYF
TGCAGTGCTAGGGGATTACCGTCGATCTCCTACGAGCAGTACTTC
>TRBJ2-7|14|.|.|TRBV7-2
CASSFAGQSYEQYF
TGTGCCAGCAGCTTCGCAGGGCAGTCCTACGAGCAGTACTTC
>TRBJ1-1|15|TRBD1|.|TRBV5-1
CASSSGTGTLSEAFF
TGCGCCAGCAGCTCCGGGACAGGGACTTTGTCTGAAGCTTTCTTT
>TRBJ1-5|14|.|.|TRBV12-3/TRBV12-4
CASSSRPAEGPQHF
TGTGCCAGCAGTTCCCGACCAGCTGAGGGGCCCCAGCATTTT
>TRBJ2-5|15|.|.|TRBV5-1
CASSLVGGGQETQYF
TGCGCCAGCAGCTTGGTCGGAGGGGGCCAAGAGACCCAGTACTTC